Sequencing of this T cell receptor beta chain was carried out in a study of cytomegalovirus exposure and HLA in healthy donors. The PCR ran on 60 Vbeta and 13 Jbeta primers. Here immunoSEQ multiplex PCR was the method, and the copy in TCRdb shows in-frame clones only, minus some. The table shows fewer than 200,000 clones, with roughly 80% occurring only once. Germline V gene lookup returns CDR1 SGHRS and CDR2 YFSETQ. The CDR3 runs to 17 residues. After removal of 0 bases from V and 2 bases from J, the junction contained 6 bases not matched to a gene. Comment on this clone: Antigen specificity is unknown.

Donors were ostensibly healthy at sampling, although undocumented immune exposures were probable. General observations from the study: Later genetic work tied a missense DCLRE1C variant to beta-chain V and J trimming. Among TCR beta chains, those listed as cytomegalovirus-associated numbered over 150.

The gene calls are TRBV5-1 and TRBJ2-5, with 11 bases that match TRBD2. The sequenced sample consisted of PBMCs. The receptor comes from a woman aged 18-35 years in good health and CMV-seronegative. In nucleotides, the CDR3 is TGCGCCAGCAGCTTGGGTCCTAGCGGGAGGTATCAAGAGACCCAGTACTTC. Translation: CASSLGPSGRYQETQYF. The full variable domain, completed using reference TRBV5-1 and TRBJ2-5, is KAGVTQTPRYLIKTRGQQVTLSCSPISGHRSVSWYQQTPGQGLQFLFEYFSETQRNKGNFPGRFSGRQFSNSRSEMNVSTLELGDSALYLCASSLGPSGRYQETQYFGPGTRLLVL.